The rows below give T cell receptor beta chains drawn from one sample of a study of radiotherapy plus CTLA-4 blockade in lung cancer. Generated by immunoSEQ multiplex PCR, the TCRdb table keeps only in-frame clones and is missing some. The sample consists of tens of thousands of clones, over 70% of them appearing once. Sequenced material: peripheral blood, taken from a patient treated with radiotherapy plus ipilimumab. These receptors came from a human donor with non-small cell lung cancer whose response to radiotherapy plus ipilimumab could not be evaluated. Some clones in this sample may be carry-over from other donors' samples. Each CDR3 is given with its conserved first and last residue. The order of the fields is D gene, V gene, clone size, J gene, CDR3 DNA, CDR3 protein. A D gene is named only where the DNA matches it firmly. Expanded clones get a size class; other rows say once, few or many, or leave the size out.

d_gene: TRBD2; v_gene: TRBV6-1; abundance: few; j_gene: TRBJ2-5; CDR3nt: TGTGCCGGCGGGAGATCAAGAGAGACCCAGTACTTC; CDR3aa: CAGGRSRETQYF
d_gene: TRBD1; v_gene: TRBV5-4; abundance: NA; j_gene: TRBJ2-1; CDR3nt: TGTGCCAGCAGCTTGGGGACAGGGGGGGGGTCCTACAATGAGCAGTTCTTC; CDR3aa: CASSLGTGGGSYNEQFF
d_gene: TRBD2; v_gene: TRBV9; abundance: NA; j_gene: TRBJ2-7; CDR3nt: TGTGCCAGCAGCGCGGGAGGTGGCAGACCCTACGAGCAGTACTTC; CDR3aa: CASSAGGGRPYEQYF
d_gene: TRBD2; v_gene: TRBV27; abundance: NA; j_gene: TRBJ2-3; CDR3nt: TGTGCCAGCAGGTCTAGCGGGGGTCCTGGGGATACGCAGTATTTT; CDR3aa: CASRSSGGPGDTQYF
d_gene: TRBD1; v_gene: TRBV7-6; abundance: NA; j_gene: TRBJ2-2; CDR3nt: TGTGCCAGCAGCTTAGCATGGACAGGCTCCGCGAACACCGGGGAGCTGTTTTTT; CDR3aa: CASSLAWTGSANTGELFF
d_gene: TRBD2; v_gene: TRBV2; abundance: once; j_gene: TRBJ2-5; CDR3nt: TGTGCCAGCACGGCGGGAGAAAGGACCCAGTACTTC; CDR3aa: CASTAGERTQYF
d_gene: TRBD2; v_gene: TRBV4-1; abundance: NA; j_gene: TRBJ2-1; CDR3nt: TGCGCCAGCAGCCTAGAACTCCCCTTTAGCGGGGGTTCCAACAATGAGCAGTTCTTC; CDR3aa: CASSLELPFSGGSNNEQFF
d_gene: NA; v_gene: TRBV6-5; abundance: NA; j_gene: TRBJ1-5; CDR3nt: TGTGCCAGCTCCGGGCTCGAGGGTCAGCCCCAGCATTTT; CDR3aa: CASSGLEGQPQHF
d_gene: NA; v_gene: TRBV5-4; abundance: NA; j_gene: TRBJ1-4; CDR3nt: TGTGCCAGCAGCTTGGGAGGGATTCCACCGGAAAAACTGTTTTTT; CDR3aa: CASSLGGIPPEKLFF
d_gene: NA; v_gene: TRBV4-1; abundance: NA; j_gene: TRBJ2-3; CDR3nt: TGCGCCAGCAGCCGTATGAGTGGAGGGCGAGGGGTAGATACGCAGTATTTT; CDR3aa: CASSRMSGGRGVDTQYF
d_gene: NA; v_gene: TRBV21-1; abundance: few; j_gene: TRBJ1-2; CDR3nt: TGTGCCAGCAGCAAAGGCGGTTTGCCCTATGGCTACACCTTC; CDR3aa: CASSKGGLPYGYTF
d_gene: NA; v_gene: TRBV6-5; abundance: NA; j_gene: TRBJ1-1; CDR3nt: TGTGCCAGCACCCGAGGAGGGGCCGCGACTGAAGCTTTCTTT; CDR3aa: CASTRGGAATEAFF
d_gene: TRBD1; v_gene: TRBV28; abundance: few; j_gene: TRBJ2-1; CDR3nt: TGTGCCAGCAGTTTATTGACAGGGACGGATGAGCAGTTCTTC; CDR3aa: CASSLLTGTDEQFF
d_gene: NA; v_gene: TRBV6-6; abundance: NA; j_gene: TRBJ2-1; CDR3nt: TGTGCCAGCAGTTACTCCGACGGGTACAATGAGCAGTTCTTC; CDR3aa: CASSYSDGYNEQFF
d_gene: TRBD2; v_gene: TRBV7-3; abundance: NA; j_gene: TRBJ2-2; CDR3nt: TGTGCCAGCAGCCCGGGACTAGCGGGGGGGTACACCGGGGAGCTGTTTTTT; CDR3aa: CASSPGLAGGYTGELFF
d_gene: NA; v_gene: TRBV6-1; abundance: NA; j_gene: TRBJ2-3; CDR3nt: TGTGCCAGCAGGCTTAGCTGGGCAGATACGCAGTATTTT; CDR3aa: CASRLSWADTQYF
d_gene: TRBD1; v_gene: TRBV7-9; abundance: NA; j_gene: TRBJ2-5; CDR3nt: TGTGCCAGCAGCCAGACAGGGATCGGGACCCAGTACTTC; CDR3aa: CASSQTGIGTQYF
d_gene: TRBD1; v_gene: TRBV18; abundance: NA; j_gene: TRBJ2-7; CDR3nt: TGTGCCAGCTCACCACCGACAGGGGCCTACGAGCAGTACTTC; CDR3aa: CASSPPTGAYEQYF